The 21 T cell receptor beta chains reported below all come from one sample, sequenced in a study of blood T cell repertoires in COVID-19. TCRdb's copy holds only in-frame clones and misses some; the assay was immunoSEQ multiplex PCR. The sample has about 440,000 clones; around nine tenths are singletons. Sequences were obtained from peripheral blood. All receptors come from a woman aged 25 to 39 with acute or convalescent COVID-19.

The J gene is TRBJ1-2, the V gene TRBV15; 9 bases map to TRBD1. Unmatched junction bases numbered 7, after V lost 1 base and J lost 7 bases. Germline-derived CDR1 and CDR2 are LNHNV and YYDKDF (reference sequence). This CDR3 is 15 amino acids long. The CDR3 region is CATSRGSGTGLGYTF. The CDR3 DNA reads as TGTGCCACCAGCAGAGGGTCCGGGACAGGGCTTGGCTACACCTTC.

The gene calls are TRBV2 and TRBJ1-1; 7 nucleotides agree with TRBD1. Losses at the gene ends were 5 bases for V and 4 bases for J; bases not matched to a gene: 7. CDR3 length: 14 amino acids. Germline CDR1 and CDR2: SNHLY and FYNNEI. CDR3 sequence: CASSRGPETTEAFF. Written as DNA, the CDR3 is TGTGCCAGCAGTAGGGGGCCCGAGACCACTGAAGCTTTCTTT.

The J gene is TRBJ1-5, the V gene TRBV24-1, with 11 bases that match TRBD1. This CDR3 contains 15 residues. Germline trimming cut 4 bases from V and 7 bases from J; bases unmatched to any gene: 5. The germline CDR1 and CDR2 sequences are KGHDR and SFDVKD. As DNA, the CDR3 is TGTGCCACCAGTGACGCCGGGACAGGGGGACAGCCCCAGCATTTT. The encoded protein is CATSDAGTGGQPQHF.

The chain is built from TRBV20-1 and TRBJ2-7; D gene unclear. Trimming stripped 6 bases from V and 4 bases from J, with 10 bases between. In germline, CDR1 is DFQATT, CDR2 SNEGSKA (reference sequence). The CDR3 totals 11 residues. The chain's CDR3 is CSAVQVYEQYF. DNA for the CDR3: TGCAGTGCGGTCCAGGTTTACGAGCAGTACTTC.

The V call is TRBV5-4, the J call TRBJ2-7; TRBD2 might be the D (5 bases). V was shortened by 4 bases and J by 4 bases, with 18 bases between the two germline ends. CDR1 SGHNT and CDR2 YYREEE come from the germline V gene (reference sequence). This CDR3 is 15 amino acids long. The CDR3 sequence is CASSPYTSTGYEQYF. In DNA form, the CDR3 reads TGTGCCAGCAGCCCATACACAAGCACGGGATACGAGCAGTACTTC.

The chain uses TRBV6-5 and TRBJ2-7; TRBD1 is a possible D gene (5 bases). Germline values: CDR1 MNHEY, CDR2 SVGAGI. V was clipped by 6 bases and J by 0 bases, with 6 bases between them. This CDR3 region has 12 residues. This CDR3 reads CASSGHSYEQYF. As DNA, the CDR3 is TGTGCCAGCAGCGGACACTCCTACGAGCAGTACTTC.

The chain recombines TRBV19 with TRBJ1-2; TRBD1 aligns across 8 bases. Trimming at V came to 6 bases and at J to 4 bases, leaving 10 bases not matched to a gene. The CDR3 is 15 residues long. Germline V lookup: CDR1 LNHDA, CDR2 SQIVND (reference sequence). This CDR3 reads CASRMRQGILYGYTF. As DNA, the CDR3 is TGTGCCAGTAGAATGAGACAGGGGATCCTCTATGGCTACACCTTC. Drawing the rest from reference TRBV19 and TRBJ1-2, the complete variable domain is DGGITQSPKYLFRKEGQNVTLSCEQNLNHDAMYWYRQDPGQGLRLIYYSQIVNDFQKGDIAEGYSVSREKKESFPLTVTSAQKNPTAFYLCASRMRQGILYGYTFGSGTRLTVV.

The chain carries TRBV6-1 and TRBJ1-4; TRBD1 aligns across 7 bases. The CDR3 is 15 residues long. Germline CDR1 reads MNHNS; CDR2 reads SASEGT. V was pared by 2 bases and J by 2 bases, with 2 bases of the junction left unmatched. The CDR3 nucleotides are TGTGCCAGCAGTGAAACGACAGGGACTAATGAAAAACTGTTTTTT. Translation gives CASSETTGTNEKLFF.

The rearrangement joins TRBV11-2 to TRBJ2-7, with 7 bases fitting TRBD1. This CDR3 spans 15 amino acids. V gave up 4 bases and J gave up 3 bases; unmatched junction bases: 9. The germline gives CDR1 SGHAT, CDR2 FQNNGV. DNA of the CDR3: TGTGCCAGCAGCTCGTACAGGGGTAAAGGCTACGAGCAGTACTTC. Its protein is CASSSYRGKGYEQYF.

The rearrangement links TRBV29-1 to TRBJ2-7, with 9 bases identical to TRBD1. CDR1 SQVTM and CDR2 ANQGSEA come from the germline V gene. After removal of 7 bases from V and 4 bases from J, the junction contained 11 bases not matched to a gene. The CDR3 consists of 14 residues. The CDR3 sequence is CSAKYGTGMYEQYF. The CDR3 nucleotides read TGCAGCGCCAAATACGGGACAGGGATGTACGAGCAGTACTTC.

The chain couples TRBV28 to TRBJ1-5; D unclear. The CDR3 is 15 residues long. Germline assignment: CDR1 MDHEN and CDR2 SYDVKM. Between the trimmed V and J ends, which lost 4 bases and 1 base, there was a span of 11 bases. CDR3 protein: CASSSTSGSNQPQHF. The CDR3 region has the DNA TGTGCCAGCAGTTCAACATCGGGGAGCAATCAGCCCCAGCATTTT. Supplemented by reference TRBV28 and TRBJ1-5, the full variable domain reads DVKVTQSSRYLVKRTGEKVFLECVQDMDHENMFWYRQDPGLGLRLIYFSYDVKMKEKGDIPEGYSVSREKKERFSLILESASTNQTSMYLCASSSTSGSNQPQHFGDGTRLSIL.

This clone came up once. This chain connects TRBV20-1 to TRBJ2-1; a possible D gene is TRBD2 (6 bases). The germline V gene encodes CDR1 DFQATT and CDR2 SNEGSKA (reference sequence). CDR3 length: 15 amino acids. Trimming removed 3 bases from V and 3 bases from J, with 15 bases in between. The CDR3 region is CSASKPGLNYNEQFF. The DNA of the CDR3 is TGCAGTGCTAGTAAGCCGGGACTCAACTACAATGAGCAGTTCTTC.

The chain employs TRBV7-3 and TRBJ2-1; 10 bases fit TRBD1. Losses at the gene ends were 5 bases for V and 4 bases for J; bases not matched to a gene: 2. Germline-derived CDR1 and CDR2 are SGHTA and FQGTGA. The CDR3 runs to 14 residues. CDR3 bases: TGTGCCAGCAGCCCGGGACAGGGGTACAATGAGCAGTTCTTC. Translation gives CASSPGQGYNEQFF. The full variable domain, completed using reference TRBV7-3 and TRBJ2-1, is GAGVSQTPSNKVTEKGKYVELRCDPISGHTALYWYRQSLGQGPEFLIYFQGTGAADDSGLPNDRFFAVRPEGSVSTLKIQRTERGDSAVYLCASSPGQGYNEQFFGPGTRLTVL.

V is TRBV5-1 and J is TRBJ1-1, with D possibly matching TRBD1 (6 bases). V lost 0 bases to trimming and J lost 5 bases, with 11 bases between them. The CDR3 contains 14 residues. The germline gives CDR1 SGHRS, CDR2 YFSETQ. The chain's CDR3 is CASSLDRVYTEAFF. The CDR3 DNA follows: TGCGCCAGCAGCTTGGACAGGGTTTATACTGAAGCTTTCTTT.

The chain uses TRBV6-1 and TRBJ2-7; 10 bases fit TRBD1. V lost 6 bases, J lost 5 bases, and 10 bases stayed unmatched. Germline values: CDR1 MNHNS, CDR2 SASEGT. There are 15 residues in the CDR3. The CDR3 reads CASRPPGQGFHEQYF. The CDR3 DNA sequence: TGTGCCAGCAGGCCGCCGGGACAGGGGTTCCACGAGCAGTACTTC.

The chain joins TRBV7-3 to TRBJ2-5; D is undetermined. V shed 2 bases and J shed 2 bases, with 9 bases lying between them. Germline-derived CDR1 and CDR2 are SGHTA and FQGTGA. The CDR3 length is 14 residues. CDR3 nucleotide sequence: TGTGCCAGCAGCTTATCCCCTAGTCAAGAGACCCAGTACTTC. Amino acids: CASSLSPSQETQYF.

The J gene is TRBJ1-1, the V gene TRBV6-5; 9 bases align to TRBD1. Trimming took 6 bases from V and 6 from J; bases not matched to a gene: 5. CDR3 size: 13 residues. Germline assignment: CDR1 MNHEY and CDR2 SVGAGI. This chain's CDR3 is CASSRTGVAEAFF. CDR3 DNA sequence: TGTGCCAGCAGCCGGACAGGGGTTGCTGAAGCTTTCTTT.

The V and J genes are TRBV5-5 and TRBJ2-1; D unclear. Germline assignment: CDR1 SGHKS and CDR2 YYEKEE (reference sequence). Deletions cut 2 bases from V and 10 bases from J, with 10 bases between. The CDR3 extends over 12 amino acids. CDR3 in DNA: TGTGCCAGCAGCTTTCCAGGAATCGAGCAGTTCTTC. This sequence encodes CASSFPGIEQFF.

The chain recombines TRBV7-6 with TRBJ2-6, with D tentatively TRBD2 (5 bases). V was cut by 2 bases and J by 3 bases, with 20 bases left in between. CDR1 SGHVS and CDR2 FNYEAQ come from the germline V gene. The CDR3 is 19 residues long. CDR3 nucleotides: TGTGCCAGCAGCTTACTTTACACGCGACTTGAGGGTGGGGCCAACGTCCTGACTTTC. Translation: CASSLLYTRLEGGANVLTF.

The CDR3 DNA reads TGTGCCAGCGGGGCTAGGGGCAATCAGCCCCAGCATTTT. This sequence encodes CASGARGNQPQHF. This chain uses TRBV9 with TRBJ1-5; tentatively, D is TRBD1 (5 bases). This CDR3 comprises 13 residues. Germline V gene data show CDR1 as SGDLS and CDR2 as YYNGEE. The V and J ends lost 7 bases and 2 bases respectively, with 10 bases between them. The full variable domain, its missing parts supplied by reference TRBV9 and TRBJ1-5, is DSGVTQTPKHLITATGQRVTLRCSPRSGDLSVYWYQQSLDQGLQFLIQYYNGEERAKGNILERFSAQQFPDLHSELNLSSLELGDSALYFCASGARGNQPQHFGDGTRLSIL.

V gene TRBV7-3 combines with J gene TRBJ2-2; TRBD2 matches at 11 bases. J lost 7 bases, V lost 5 bases, and 6 bases had no gene match. CDR1 SGHTA and CDR2 FQGTGA come from the germline V gene. This CDR3 has 15 amino acids. In DNA, the CDR3 is TGTGCCAGCAGCGAGACTAGCGGGGTTGGCGGGGAGCTGTTTTTT. Translated, it gives CASSETSGVGGELFF.